Below are 13 T cell receptor beta chains sequenced from a single sample in a study of blood T cell repertoires in COVID-19. Profiled with immunoSEQ multiplex PCR; TCRdb holds only in-frame clones, not every one. The repertoire has hundreds of thousands of clones, about 91% of them found once; the top ten carry approximately 7%. Sequenced sample: peripheral blood. These receptors were taken from a woman aged 30 to 39 who had recovered from COVID-19.

This chain links TRBV28 with TRBJ1-6, with D perhaps TRBD1 (6 bases). From germline, CDR1 is MDHEN and CDR2 SYDVKM. CDR3 length: 14 amino acids. The V gene lost 8 bases and the J gene lost 9 bases, with 17 bases spanning the gap. CDR3 in amino acids: CASASYRAGSPLHF. CDR3 nucleotide sequence: TGTGCCAGCGCTTCCTACAGGGCCGGTTCACCCCTCCACTTT.

V gene TRBV19 combines with J gene TRBJ1-6; 7 bases are a match to TRBD1. Germline assignment: CDR1 LNHDA and CDR2 SQIVND (reference sequence). The CDR3 loop spans 13 amino acids. The junction had 1 base not matched to a gene; V was cut back by 5 bases and J by 6 bases. The CDR3 nucleotides are TGTGCCAGTAGTGAGGGGGCTAATTCACCCCTCCACTTT. It translates to CASSEGANSPLHF.

V and J are TRBV6-1 and TRBJ1-1; no reliable D call. The CDR3 contains 14 residues. The ends were cut back, 0 bases at V and 5 bases at J, with 10 bases in the middle. Germline CDR1 and CDR2: MNHNS and SASEGT. The CDR3 loop reads CASSEARGWTEAFF. CDR3 DNA sequence: TGTGCCAGCAGTGAAGCTCGGGGATGGACTGAAGCTTTCTTT.

J is TRBJ1-2 and V is TRBV6-1, with 8 positions matching TRBD1. CDR3 length: 14 amino acids. In germline, CDR1 is MNHNS, CDR2 SASEGT. With V trimmed by 2 bases and J by 6 bases, 5 bases remained unmatched. The CDR3 loop is CASSERQGMDGYTF. The CDR3 DNA sequence: TGTGCCAGCAGTGAAAGACAGGGGATGGATGGCTACACCTTC.

The chain links TRBV10-3 to TRBJ2-7; 8 bases line up with TRBD1. The V and J ends lost 4 bases and 2 bases, in that order; junction bases with no gene match: 7. The CDR3 is 15 amino acids. Germline V CDR1 and CDR2: ENHRY, SYGVKD. CDR3 coding DNA: TGTGCCATCAGTGCCGCCGGGACAGGAGCCTACGAGCAGTACTTC. It encodes CAISAAGTGAYEQYF.

This clone was counted a single time. The chain is built from TRBV7-9 and TRBJ1-5; no firm D call. The CDR3 sequence is 15 residues long. Per germline, CDR1 SEHNR and CDR2 FQNEAQ (reference sequence). V was clipped by 1 base and J by 4 bases, with 11 bases between them. The CDR3 DNA follows: TGTGCCAGCAGCTTAGAAGGCGGGCGGAATCAGCCCCAGCATTTT. Amino acid sequence: CASSLEGGRNQPQHF.

The V gene is TRBV5-1, the J gene TRBJ1-6, with 10 bases identical to TRBD1. The V gene end was trimmed by 3 bases and the J gene end by 7 bases; junction bases not matched to a gene: 13. Germline V CDR1 and CDR2: SGHRS, YFSETQ. The CDR3 length is 18 residues. The CDR3 loop is CASSSQGAGTGANSPLHF. The CDR3 bases are TGCGCCAGCAGCTCTCAGGGGGCCGGGACAGGGGCCAATTCACCCCTCCACTTT.

This rearrangement joins TRBV23-1 to TRBJ2-4, with 8 bases that match TRBD1. TRBV23-1 is designated an ORF whose function remains uncertain. With V trimmed by 3 bases and J by 14 bases, 9 bases remained unmatched. This CDR3 has 13 amino acids. The DNA for the CDR3 is TGCGCCAGCAGTCATAGGAGCCTACAGGGGGAGTACTTC. Its translation: CASSHRSLQGEYF.

Turning to this clone: This same CDR3 is encoded by further DNA sequences in the sample. The genes are TRBV9 and TRBJ2-3, with D possibly being TRBD2 (5 bases). This CDR3 region has 13 residues. In germline, CDR1 is SGDLS, CDR2 YYNGEE. V was clipped by 2 bases and J by 6 bases, with 10 bases between them. In DNA, the CDR3 is TGTGCCAGCAGCGTTACCGAGCGGGATACGCAGTATTTT. This gives the protein CASSVTERDTQYF.

The chain carries TRBV24-1 and TRBJ2-3; weak D call: TRBD2 (5 bases). Trimming removed 9 bases at V and 7 bases at J, with 25 bases between. Germline V CDR1 and CDR2: KGHDR, SFDVKD. This CDR3 is 16 amino acids long. This CDR3 is CATDPGGGRGFNTQYF. The DNA for the CDR3 is TGTGCCACCGATCCCGGAGGTGGCAGAGGCTTCAATACGCAGTATTTT.

The chain joins TRBV7-6 to TRBJ1-4, with D uncertain. CDR1 and CDR2 (germline): SGHVS, FNYEAQ. Trimming pared 3 bases from V and 10 bases from J, leaving 15 bases between. This CDR3 is built from 14 residues. The CDR3 sequence: CASSLEVGSGKLFF. The CDR3 DNA is TGTGCCAGCAGCTTGGAGGTGGGTTCGGGAAAACTGTTTTTT.

The chain links TRBV27 to TRBJ2-1, with D possibly matching TRBD1 (5 bases). The CDR3 has 19 amino acids. Germline V CDR1 and CDR2: MNHEY, SMNVEV (reference sequence). V lost 5 bases, J lost 0 bases, and 23 bases lay in between. This CDR3 is CASSLQRLTRGSSYNEQFF. DNA for the CDR3: TGTGCCAGCAGTCTTCAAAGATTGACAAGGGGAAGCTCCTACAATGAGCAGTTCTTC.

CDR3 sequence: CASRAGQGADTQYF. CDR3 sequence (DNA): TGCGCCAGCAGGGCGGGACAGGGAGCAGATACGCAGTATTTT. The chain links TRBV5-1 to TRBJ2-3; 9 bases line up with TRBD1. The CDR3 is 14 amino acids. V lost 5 bases to trimming and J lost 4 bases; unmatched junction nucleotides: 5. Per germline, CDR1 SGHRS and CDR2 YFSETQ.